This entry is about one T cell receptor (beta chain). Its target is unknown. The researchers isolated CD4+ and CD8+ T cells from PBMCs by sorting. In each case, RNA was isolated and then reverse transcribed into cDNA as the sequencing template. Here immunoSEQ multiplex PCR was the method, and the copy in TCRdb shows in-frame clones only, minus some. The table includes 90,000 to 130,000 clones, around 55% detected once. The data were obtained in a study of CD8+ T cells in alopecia areata. Study-wide findings and caveats: Normal scalp showed lower clonality than lesional scalp, especially alopecia totalis/universalis.

The clonotype originates from a human donor in good health. The sequenced material came from CD8+ T cells sorted from blood.

The CDR3 nucleotides are TGTGCCAGCAGTTACAACGGGTATAGCAATCAGCCCCAGCATTTT. The encoded protein is CASSYNGYSNQPQHF. This sequence joins TRBV6-6 and TRBJ1-5; D unclear. The germline gives CDR1 MNHNY, CDR2 SVGAGI (reference sequence). The CDR3 length is 15 residues. The V and J ends lost 2 bases and 0 bases respectively, with 8 bases between them.